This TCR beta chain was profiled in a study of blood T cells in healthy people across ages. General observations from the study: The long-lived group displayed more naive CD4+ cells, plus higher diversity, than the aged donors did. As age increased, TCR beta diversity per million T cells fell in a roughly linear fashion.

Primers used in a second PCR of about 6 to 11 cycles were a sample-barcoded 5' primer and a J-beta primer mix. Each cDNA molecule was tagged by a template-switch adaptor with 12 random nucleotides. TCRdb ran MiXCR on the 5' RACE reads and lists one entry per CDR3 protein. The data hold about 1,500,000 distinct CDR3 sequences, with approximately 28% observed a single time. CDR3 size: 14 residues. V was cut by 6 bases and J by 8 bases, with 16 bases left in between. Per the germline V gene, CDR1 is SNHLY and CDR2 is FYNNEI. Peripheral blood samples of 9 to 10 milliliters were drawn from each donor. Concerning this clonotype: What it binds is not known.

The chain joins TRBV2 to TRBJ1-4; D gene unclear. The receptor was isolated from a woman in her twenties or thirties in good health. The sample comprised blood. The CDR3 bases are TGTGCCAGCAGCCCCCCCCCGATCGGAGAAAAACTGTTTTTT. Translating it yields CASSPPPIGEKLFF.